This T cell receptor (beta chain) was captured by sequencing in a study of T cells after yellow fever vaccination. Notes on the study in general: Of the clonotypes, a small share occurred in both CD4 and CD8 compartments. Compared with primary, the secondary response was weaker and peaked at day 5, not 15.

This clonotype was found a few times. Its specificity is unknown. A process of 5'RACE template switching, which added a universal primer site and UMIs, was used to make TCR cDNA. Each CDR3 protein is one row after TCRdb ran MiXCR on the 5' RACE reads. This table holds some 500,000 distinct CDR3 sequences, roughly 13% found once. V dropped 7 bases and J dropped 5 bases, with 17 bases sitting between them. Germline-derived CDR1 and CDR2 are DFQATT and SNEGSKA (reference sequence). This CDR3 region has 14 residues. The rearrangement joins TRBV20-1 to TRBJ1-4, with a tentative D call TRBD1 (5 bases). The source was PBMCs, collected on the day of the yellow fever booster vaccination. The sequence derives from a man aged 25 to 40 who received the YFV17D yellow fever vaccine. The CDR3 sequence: CSGLSTRGNEKLFF. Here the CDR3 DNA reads TGCAGTGGACTATCAACCCGGGGGAATGAAAAACTGTTTTTT.